The rows below give T cell receptor beta chains drawn from one sample of a study of shared clonotypes between healthy human individuals. TCRdb's copy holds only in-frame clones and misses some; the assay was immunoSEQ multiplex PCR. The table has 2 million to 2.5 million clones, more than 90% seen once; the top ten hold less than 0.15%. The sample consisted of naive CD4+ T cells sorted from blood. Source of these receptors: a man aged 18 to 29 in good health. Each CDR3 is given without its conserved first and last residue. D genes are given only for firm matches. Clone size is shown for a subset of rows, as once, few, many or a class of expanded clone.

clone size: once; D gene: TRBD2; J gene: TRBJ2-6; V gene: TRBV19; CDR3 protein: ASISASGTRSGANVLT
clone size: .; D gene: .; J gene: TRBJ2-7; V gene: TRBV10-3; CDR3 protein: AISPGVRYEQY
clone size: .; D gene: TRBD2; J gene: TRBJ2-7; V gene: TRBV7-2; CDR3 protein: ASSLALAGSSYEQY
clone size: .; D gene: TRBD1; J gene: TRBJ1-2; V gene: TRBV5-1; CDR3 protein: ASSRTGGLGNYGYT
clone size: .; D gene: .; J gene: TRBJ1-5; V gene: TRBV5-6; CDR3 protein: ASSSGDKGDYQPQH
clone size: .; D gene: .; J gene: TRBJ2-4; V gene: TRBV19; CDR3 protein: ASSMLGVTKNIQY
clone size: .; D gene: .; J gene: TRBJ1-5; V gene: TRBV2; CDR3 protein: ASRRQNQPQH
clone size: .; D gene: TRBD2; J gene: TRBJ2-1; V gene: TRBV2; CDR3 protein: ASFKGPSGIMNEQF
clone size: .; D gene: TRBD1; J gene: TRBJ1-4; V gene: TRBV25-1; CDR3 protein: ASSVAGQRDEKLF
clone size: .; D gene: .; J gene: TRBJ1-2; V gene: TRBV7-2; CDR3 protein: ASSLAGTVYGYT
clone size: .; D gene: .; J gene: TRBJ2-5; V gene: TRBV13; CDR3 protein: ASSLGSKGETQY
clone size: .; D gene: TRBD1; J gene: TRBJ1-3; V gene: TRBV28; CDR3 protein: ASSLSLMGQPSGNTIY
clone size: .; D gene: .; J gene: TRBJ2-4; V gene: TRBV11-2; CDR3 protein: ASSLGQAENIQY
clone size: .; D gene: .; J gene: TRBJ2-1; V gene: TRBV27; CDR3 protein: ASSSLRQGNEQF
clone size: once; D gene: .; J gene: TRBJ2-2; V gene: TRBV5-6; CDR3 protein: ASSFRGILLQPNTGELF
clone size: .; D gene: .; J gene: TRBJ2-3; V gene: TRBV5-6; CDR3 protein: ASSFQGWATDTQY
clone size: .; D gene: .; J gene: TRBJ1-3; V gene: TRBV5-1; CDR3 protein: ASSYDSSGNTIY
clone size: .; D gene: TRBD1; J gene: TRBJ1-2; V gene: TRBV9; CDR3 protein: ASSAPGTGDSYT
clone size: .; D gene: TRBD2; J gene: TRBJ2-1; V gene: TRBV5-1; CDR3 protein: ASSWEGLEANEQF
clone size: once; D gene: TRBD2; J gene: TRBJ2-7; V gene: TRBV5-4; CDR3 protein: ASSLGGSGGVEQY
clone size: .; D gene: .; J gene: TRBJ2-7; V gene: TRBV6-1; CDR3 protein: ASSEAQRSFGEQY
clone size: .; D gene: TRBD1; J gene: TRBJ1-5; V gene: TRBV19; CDR3 protein: ASSGGQGSNQPQH
clone size: .; D gene: .; J gene: TRBJ2-5; V gene: TRBV19; CDR3 protein: ASSTAAPSTQETQY
clone size: .; D gene: .; J gene: TRBJ1-2; V gene: TRBV13; CDR3 protein: ASSRTGSGYT
clone size: .; D gene: TRBD2; J gene: TRBJ2-2; V gene: TRBV7-2; CDR3 protein: ASSPWGGANTGELF
clone size: once; D gene: .; J gene: TRBJ1-3; V gene: TRBV28; CDR3 protein: ASRREGLGVGNTIY
clone size: .; D gene: .; J gene: TRBJ1-1; V gene: TRBV9; CDR3 protein: ASSVWGGLNTEAF
clone size: .; D gene: TRBD2; J gene: TRBJ2-2; V gene: TRBV4-1; CDR3 protein: ASSQEVAGVAGELF
clone size: .; D gene: TRBD1; J gene: TRBJ2-2; V gene: TRBV10-3; CDR3 protein: AITGTGTGELF
clone size: .; D gene: .; J gene: TRBJ1-4; V gene: TRBV7-2; CDR3 protein: ASSRQSTNEKLF
clone size: .; D gene: .; J gene: TRBJ2-1; V gene: TRBV27; CDR3 protein: ASSLGSLLYNEQF
clone size: .; D gene: .; J gene: TRBJ2-2; V gene: TRBV9; CDR3 protein: ASSVRPPGNTGELF
clone size: few; D gene: .; J gene: TRBJ1-2; V gene: TRBV6-6; CDR3 protein: ASSPQGDYGYT
clone size: .; D gene: .; J gene: TRBJ1-4; V gene: TRBV30; CDR3 protein: ACSRGATNEKLF
clone size: .; D gene: TRBD1; J gene: TRBJ1-4; V gene: TRBV7-9; CDR3 protein: ASSPGTGPNEKLF
clone size: .; D gene: .; J gene: TRBJ1-3; V gene: TRBV7-9; CDR3 protein: ASSLLGYSGNTIY
clone size: .; D gene: .; J gene: TRBJ2-5; V gene: TRBV11-2; CDR3 protein: ASSAGLQETQY
clone size: .; D gene: TRBD1; J gene: TRBJ2-2; V gene: TRBV7-2; CDR3 protein: ASSLRQGGTGELF
clone size: .; D gene: .; J gene: TRBJ1-2; V gene: TRBV10-3; CDR3 protein: AISDGPGTGSGYT
clone size: once; D gene: .; J gene: TRBJ1-6; V gene: TRBV27; CDR3 protein: ASSLVGSGSPLH
clone size: .; D gene: .; J gene: TRBJ1-1; V gene: TRBV20-1; CDR3 protein: SATGTPEAF
clone size: once; D gene: TRBD1; J gene: TRBJ2-5; V gene: TRBV18; CDR3 protein: ASSRSGQGQETQY
clone size: .; D gene: .; J gene: TRBJ1-2; V gene: TRBV5-1; CDR3 protein: ASRKTEEGGYT
clone size: .; D gene: TRBD1; J gene: TRBJ2-7; V gene: TRBV5-1; CDR3 protein: ASSWFPGTGGDYEQY
clone size: .; D gene: .; J gene: TRBJ2-4; V gene: TRBV6-1; CDR3 protein: ASSEMGNIRAKNIQY
clone size: .; D gene: .; J gene: TRBJ2-7; V gene: TRBV7-8; CDR3 protein: ASSLGQILYEQY